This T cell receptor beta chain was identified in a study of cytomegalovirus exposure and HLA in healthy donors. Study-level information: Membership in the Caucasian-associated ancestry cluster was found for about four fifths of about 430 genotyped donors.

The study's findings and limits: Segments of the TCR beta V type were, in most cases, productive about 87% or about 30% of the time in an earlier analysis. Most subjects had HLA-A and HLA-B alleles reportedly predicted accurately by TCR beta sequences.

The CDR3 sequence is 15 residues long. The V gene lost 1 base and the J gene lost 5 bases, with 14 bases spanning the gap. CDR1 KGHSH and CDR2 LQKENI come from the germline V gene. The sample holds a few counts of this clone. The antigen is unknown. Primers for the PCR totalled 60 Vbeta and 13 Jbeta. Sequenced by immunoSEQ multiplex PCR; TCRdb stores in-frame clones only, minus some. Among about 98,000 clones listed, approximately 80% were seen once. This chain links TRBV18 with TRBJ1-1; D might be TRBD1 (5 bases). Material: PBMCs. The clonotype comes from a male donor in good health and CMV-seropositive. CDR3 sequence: CASSPRQGSETEAFF. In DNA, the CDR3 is TGTGCCAGCTCACCACGGCAGGGATCGGAGACTGAAGCTTTCTTT.